This TCR beta chain was identified in a study of cytomegalovirus exposure and HLA in healthy donors. The V gene lost 5 bases and the J gene lost 0 bases, with 17 bases spanning the gap. Germline V gives CDR1 LNHDA, CDR2 SQIVND (reference sequence). There are 18 residues in the CDR3. Study results and caveats: With high specificity and sensitivity, the classifier reportedly diagnosed cytomegalovirus status.

Note on this clone: Its antigen remains unknown.

With 60 Vbeta and 13 Jbeta primers, the PCR was carried out. Using immunoSEQ multiplex PCR, the repertoire was profiled, and TCRdb retains in-frame clones only, with some absent. Of over 130,000 clones listed, 75% to 85% are singletons. The rearrangement links TRBV19 to TRBJ2-6; possible D gene TRBD1, 5 bases. The TCR was taken from a human donor in good health. The sample was PBMCs. The CDR3 nucleotides read TGTGCCAGTAGTTTGACCGCAGGGATCATCTCTGGGGCCAACGTCCTGACTTTC. As protein: CASSLTAGIISGANVLTF.